The TCR beta chain described here comes from a study of T cells after yellow fever vaccination. A process of 5'RACE template switching, which added a universal primer site and UMIs, was used to make TCR cDNA. Via MiXCR, TCRdb re-called the 5' RACE reads, giving one row per CDR3 protein. The table has around 310,000 distinct CDR3 sequences, 8.5% to 9% seen once. The study, taken as a whole, reports: The secondary response was weaker, and its peak arrived faster, on day 5 versus 15.

Concerning this clonotype itself: The antigen remains unidentified.

CDR3 length equals 15 residues. V lost 5 bases and J lost 5; bases outside the gene matches: 13. Germline V CDR1 and CDR2: DFQATT, SNEGSKA (reference sequence). The chain links TRBV20-1 to TRBJ2-5; TRBD1 aligns across 8 bases. Here the sequenced sample was PBMCs, taken on the day of the first yellow fever vaccination. This sequence was found in a man between 18 and 29 years old who received the YFV17D yellow fever vaccine. The chain's CDR3 is CSAWGSAGGFETQYF. The CDR3, as DNA: TGCAGTGCTTGGGGGTCCGCAGGGGGCTTTGAGACCCAGTACTTC.